This T cell receptor (beta chain) was sequenced in a study of cytomegalovirus exposure and HLA in healthy donors. The primer mix had 60 Vbeta and 13 Jbeta primers. Clones were sequenced by immunoSEQ multiplex PCR, and TCRdb holds only the in-frame ones, with some missing. The repertoire holds just over 150,000 clones, 86% seen once, with nearly 2% in the top ten. The CDR3 runs 12 residues. Germline loops: CDR1 SNHLY, CDR2 FYNNEI. Trimming shortened V by 7 bases and J by 6 bases, and 9 bases separated the two germline ends. At the time of sampling, donors were nominally healthy, though unrecorded immune exposures were likely.

This receptor was obtained from a woman under 30 in good health and CMV-seronegative. The rearrangement links TRBV2 to TRBJ2-2; D is uncertain. The sample taken for sequencing was PBMCs. The CDR3 here is CASNAYAGELFF. The DNA for the CDR3 is TGTGCCAGCAACGCGTATGCCGGGGAGCTGTTTTTT.